This is a list of T cell receptor beta chains from one sample in a study of T cell changes during pregnancy in multiple sclerosis. Clones were sequenced by immunoSEQ multiplex PCR, and TCRdb holds only the in-frame ones, with some missing. The repertoire holds 76,000 or so clones, with roughly 95% as singletons. The sample was peripheral blood, taken in the second trimester of pregnancy. Receptors were obtained from a female donor in good health, enrolled as a control in a pregnancy study. Both conserved end residues are part of each CDR3.

>15|TRBV18|TRBJ1-1
CASSPTDWGNTEAFF
>14|TRBV6-1|TRBJ1-5
CASRGTGDNQPQHF
>13|TRBV12-5|TRBJ1-2
CASGLGRDYGYTF
>14|TRBV6-5|TRBJ2-5
CATGPRGGQETQYF
>14|TRBV7-2|TRBJ1-2
CASSFLGQGTGYTF
>13|TRBV5-1|TRBJ2-5
CASSSSVTETQYF
>15|TRBV5-8|TRBJ1-2
CASSLDRGQSGGYTF
>17|TRBV19|TRBJ1-1
CASSIWLKGTGNTEAFF
>14|TRBV30|TRBJ2-3
CAWRLDRPTDTQYF
>16|TRBV6-1|TRBJ2-2
CASSAPTSGSTGELFF
>15|TRBV5-8|TRBJ2-5
CASSHGGAHLKTQYF
>14|TRBV14|TRBJ2-7
CASSARGGLNEQYF
>12|TRBV29-1|TRBJ2-3
CSVVGREDTQYF
>13|TRBV6-5|TRBJ2-7
CASSTLNPYEQYF
>15|TRBV5-1|TRBJ1-4
CASSAGGGQNEKLFF
>18|TRBV25-1|TRBJ2-3
CASSPNPETSGSTDTQYF
>15|TRBV5-4|TRBJ1-1
CASSLAQGAGTEAFF
>15|TRBV2|TRBJ2-7
CASSEGVGQNYEQYF
>12|TRBV6-1|TRBJ2-5
CASTPFQETQYF
>17|TRBV25-1|TRBJ1-2
CASSEYTGKEDNYGYTF
>13|TRBV5-6|TRBJ2-7
CASSLRGAYEQYF
>15|TRBV7-2|TRBJ2-7
CASSLYRGPNYEQYF
>15|TRBV5-4|TRBJ1-4
CASSTDPGEEEKLFF
>15|TRBV4-1|TRBJ1-2
CASSHAGTGDYGYTF
>15|TRBV21-1|TRBJ2-7
CASSERTPSRDEQYF
>15|TRBV7-9|TRBJ1-2
CASSITGEINYGYTF
>15|TRBV19|TRBJ1-1
CASSLQGQYYTEAFF
>16|TRBV7-2|TRBJ2-3
CASSPRLAGSTDTQYF
>16|TRBV19|TRBJ2-7
CASSPRGTGITYEQYF
>17|TRBV6-1|TRBJ2-1
CASSEVVGGGLYNEQFF
>11|TRBV20-1|TRBJ2-1
CLTAVDNEQFF
>13|TRBV29-1|TRBJ1-2
CSAWTGQVTGYTF
>15|TRBV5-1|TRBJ1-3
CASSPRQGYGNTIYF
>11|TRBV30|TRBJ1-3
CAYNSGNTIYF
>14|TRBV7-6|TRBJ1-2
CASSLQGAYDGYTF
>15|TRBV5-6|TRBJ1-1
CASSSTGQMNTEAFF
>17|TRBV10-2|TRBJ2-5
CASSEDFGHRGLETQYF
>14|TRBV2|TRBJ1-1
CASARQGGGTEAFF
>15|TRBV13|TRBJ2-3
CASSPGDSPTDTQYF
>16|TRBV5-4|TRBJ1-1
CASSFYNRGRGTEAFF
>14|TRBV7-2|TRBJ1-5
CASSLQGSNQPQHF
>15|TRBV6-4|TRBJ2-2
CASSSSGENTGELFF
>14|TRBV19|TRBJ2-1
CASSISDRYNEQFF
>18|TRBV9|TRBJ2-1
CASSLGLAGASISNEQFF
>14|TRBV19|TRBJ2-3
CASSVYRGTDTQYF
>15|TRBV18|TRBJ1-1
CASSPETGGQTEAFF